This T cell receptor (beta chain) was profiled in a study of draining lymph node invasion in breast cancer (dated by TCRdb to about 2020). Describing the broader study: Nodal metastasis was diagnosed by histology and cytokeratin immunohistochemistry, and confirmation was obtained by EpCAM/CD45 flow cytometry. The separate targeted TCR sequencing covered lymph nodes from five patients, with primary tumors sequenced for three of those patients. Across breast cancer tissues, a separate targeted assay used bulk TCR-beta CDR3 sequencing to compare sorted memory regulatory T cells with memory conventional CD4 T cells. From each patient, matched non-invaded and tumor-invaded tumor-draining lymph nodes and the primary tumor were collected, and both Treg and Tconv subsets were profiled.

Here is what the overall study found, with its caveats: Data could not resolve whether Treg conversion occurred in a given organ or whether converted Tregs recirculated between nodes and tumor. TCRs shared between Treg and Tconv subsets were regarded as suggestive, but not proof, of a common clonal origin. Tracking of the top-100 tumor clones could be carried out in just a couple of patients. Some of the top 100 tumor clones were detected in invaded and non-invaded nodes, suggesting recirculation between tumor and draining nodes. In each tissue, about 12-25% of Treg TCRs were also present in Tconvs, a finding interpreted as suggesting peripheral induction of Tregs. Across all tissues in the targeted TCR-seq data, Tregs appeared to be more clonally expanded than Tconvs, and both subsets showed lower diversity in tumor than in lymph nodes.

This clonotype was recorded a few times. Its antigen is not yet known. Per-base quality was not reported, and no clone a single base away is much larger than it. Library preparation used bulk RNA-seq. Sequenced using an Illumina HiSeq 2500. The source study handled its data this way. CDR3 sequences in the separate targeted TCR-seq dataset were extracted from raw reads and quantified using MiXCR version 2.1.5 with default parameters. TCR-beta clones in the separate targeted TCR-seq dataset were defined according to the combination of V gene, J gene and CDR3 sequence. In the separate targeted TCR-seq dataset, clones with fewer than three counts were first removed, after which only the 90% most strongly expressed clones per sample were kept. In the separate targeted TCR-seq dataset, Treg-Tconv overlap was calculated per tissue as the number of shared clones divided by the total number of Treg clones, multiplied by 100. Clones were called with MiXCR by TCRdb after fastp trimmed the public reads at Q25, and only in-frame beta chains were retained. Rows with a matching CDR3 protein are joined into one entry that keeps the most common DNA and genes. None of the V and J calls come from the authors' own analysis; TCRdb made them. The sample table holds some 3,000 distinct CDR3 sequences, of which less than 65% were seen once. 3.4% of the sample is held by the ten biggest clonotypes.

For memory regulatory T cells, the sort was based on CD4+ CD45RA- CD25high cells. Tumor-draining lymph nodes were classified as non-invaded or invaded according to the absence or presence of metastatic tumor cells. Before staining and sorting, a Miltenyi Pan T Cell isolation kit was used to pre-enrich the T cells. Primary tumors were characterized by immunohistochemistry for estrogen receptor, progesterone receptor, HER2 and Ki-67. Fresh surgical tissue was processed within a few hours after surgery by cutting into small fragments. The tissue fragments were enzymatically digested with Liberase TL plus DNase for roughly 20 minutes and then passed through a 40-micrometer strainer. After DAPI live/dead staining, cells were sorted on a BD FACS Aria II at roughly 98-99% purity. Sorted cells were lysed in TCL buffer and RNA was purified with a Norgen Single Cell RNA purification kit including DNase treatment.

CDR1 and CDR2 are drawn from the germline V gene: SGHAT, FQNNGV. CDR3 length: 13 amino acids, cysteine to phenylalanine. The read is trimmed to its CDR3 DNA, 39 bases read in frame from base 1. V is clipped by 4 bases and J by 0 bases, and the sequence between their germline boundaries is 6 bases long. This sequence was found in a female donor with luminal breast cancer. This receptor chain uses TRBV11-2 and TRBJ2-5; confidence is insufficient to name the D gene. The sequencing input was sorted memory Tregs from a lymph node. Taken with the paper, the label for cell subset or site translates to: CD45RA-negative sorted CD4+ T cells (memory Tconv or effector/memory Treg). The CDR3 loop reads CASSSDYQETQYF. The DNA is as follows: TGTGCCAGCAGCTCAGACTACCAAGAGACCCAGTACTTC.